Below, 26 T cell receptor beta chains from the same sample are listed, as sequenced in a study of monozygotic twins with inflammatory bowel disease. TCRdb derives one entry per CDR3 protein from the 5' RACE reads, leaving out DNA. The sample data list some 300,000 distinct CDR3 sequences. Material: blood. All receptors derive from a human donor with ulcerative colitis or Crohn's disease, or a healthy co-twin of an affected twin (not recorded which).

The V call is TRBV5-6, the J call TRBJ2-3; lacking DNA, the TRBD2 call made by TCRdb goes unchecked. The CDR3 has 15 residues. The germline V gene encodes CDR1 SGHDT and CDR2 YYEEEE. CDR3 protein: CASSLAGLSTDTQYF.

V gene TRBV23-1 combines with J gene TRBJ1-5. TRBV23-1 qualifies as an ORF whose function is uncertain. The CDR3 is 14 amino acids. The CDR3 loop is CASSQSGWCQPQHF.

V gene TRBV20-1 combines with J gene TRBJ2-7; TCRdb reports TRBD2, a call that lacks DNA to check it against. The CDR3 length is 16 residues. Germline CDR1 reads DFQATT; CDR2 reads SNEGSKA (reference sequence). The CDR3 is CSARQNIAESSYEQYF.

The CDR3: CASSATMQGRGEQFF. The chain couples TRBV7-2 to TRBJ2-1; TCRdb outputs TRBD1, but without DNA this stays unchecked. Germline V CDR1 and CDR2: SGHTA, FQGNSA. The CDR3 runs to 15 residues. The variable domain in full, completed from reference TRBV7-2 and TRBJ2-1, reads GAGVSQSPSNKVTEKGKDVELRCDPISGHTALYWYRQSLGQGLEFLIYFQGNSAPDKSGLPSDRFSAERTGGSVSTLTIQRTQQEDSAVYLCASSATMQGRGEQFFGPGTRLTVL.

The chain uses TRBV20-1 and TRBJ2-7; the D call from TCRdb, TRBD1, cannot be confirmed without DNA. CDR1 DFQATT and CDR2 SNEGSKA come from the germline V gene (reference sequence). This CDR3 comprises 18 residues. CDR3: CSASGGASGTGISYEQYF.

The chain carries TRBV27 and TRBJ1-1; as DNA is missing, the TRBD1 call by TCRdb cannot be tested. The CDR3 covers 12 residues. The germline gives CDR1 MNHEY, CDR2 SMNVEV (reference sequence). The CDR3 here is CASGSGVGEAFF.

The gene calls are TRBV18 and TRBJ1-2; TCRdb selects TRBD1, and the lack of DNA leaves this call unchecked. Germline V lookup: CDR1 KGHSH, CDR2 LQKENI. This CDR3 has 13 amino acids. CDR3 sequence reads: CASSPDKNYGYTF.

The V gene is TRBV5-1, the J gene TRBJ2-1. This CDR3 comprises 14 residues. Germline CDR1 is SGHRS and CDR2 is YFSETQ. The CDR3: CASSLTLSNNEQFF.

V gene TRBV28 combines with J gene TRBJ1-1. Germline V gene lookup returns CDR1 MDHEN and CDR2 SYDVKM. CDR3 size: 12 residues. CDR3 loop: CASSLNGAEAFF.

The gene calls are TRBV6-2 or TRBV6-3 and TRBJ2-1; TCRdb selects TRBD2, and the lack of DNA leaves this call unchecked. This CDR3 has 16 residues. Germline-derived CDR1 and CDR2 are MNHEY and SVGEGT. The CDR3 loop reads CASSQGLAGGEFEQFF.

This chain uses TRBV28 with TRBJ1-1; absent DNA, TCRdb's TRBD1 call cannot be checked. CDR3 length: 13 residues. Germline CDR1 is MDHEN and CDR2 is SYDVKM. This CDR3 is CATRDRMNTEAFF.

This CDR3 reads CSAGGQGRHQPQHF. This rearrangement joins TRBV20-1 to TRBJ1-5; TCRdb selects TRBD1, and the lack of DNA leaves this call unchecked. The CDR3 length is 14 residues. The V gene's germline CDR1 is DFQATT and CDR2 SNEGSKA (reference sequence).

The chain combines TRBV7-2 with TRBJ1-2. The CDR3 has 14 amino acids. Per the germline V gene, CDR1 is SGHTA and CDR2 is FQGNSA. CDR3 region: CASSLSTVSYGYTF. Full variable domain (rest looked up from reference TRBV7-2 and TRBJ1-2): GAGVSQSPSNKVTEKGKDVELRCDPISGHTALYWYRQSLGQGLEFLIYFQGNSAPDKSGLPSDRFSAERTGGSVSTLTIQRTQQEDSAVYLCASSLSTVSYGYTFGSGTRLTVV.

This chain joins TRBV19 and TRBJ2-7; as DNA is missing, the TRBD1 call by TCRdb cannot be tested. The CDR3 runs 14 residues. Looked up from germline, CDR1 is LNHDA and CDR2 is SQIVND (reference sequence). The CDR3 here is CASSTTGDSYEQYF.

The chain's CDR3 is CASSIGPFTGYEKLFF. The chain carries TRBV19 and TRBJ1-4. CDR1 and CDR2 from the germline V gene are LNHDA and SQIVND (reference sequence). The CDR3 totals 16 residues.

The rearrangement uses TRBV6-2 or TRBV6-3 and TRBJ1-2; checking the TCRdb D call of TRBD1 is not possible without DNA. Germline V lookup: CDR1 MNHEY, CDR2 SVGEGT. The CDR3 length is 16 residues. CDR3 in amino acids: CASSRPHRGVNYGYTF.

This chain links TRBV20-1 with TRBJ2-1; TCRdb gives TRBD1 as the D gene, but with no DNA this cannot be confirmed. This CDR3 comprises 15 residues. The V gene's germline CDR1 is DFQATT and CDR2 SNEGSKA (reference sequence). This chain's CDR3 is CSARVFAGDGDEQFF.

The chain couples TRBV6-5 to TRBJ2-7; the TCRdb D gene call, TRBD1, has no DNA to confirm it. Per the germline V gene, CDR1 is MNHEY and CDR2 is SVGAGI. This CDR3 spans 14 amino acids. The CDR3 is CASSWQGDPYEQYF.

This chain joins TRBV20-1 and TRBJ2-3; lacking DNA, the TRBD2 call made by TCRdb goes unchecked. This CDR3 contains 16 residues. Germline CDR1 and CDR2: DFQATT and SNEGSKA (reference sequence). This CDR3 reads CSARDPGLPITDTQYF.

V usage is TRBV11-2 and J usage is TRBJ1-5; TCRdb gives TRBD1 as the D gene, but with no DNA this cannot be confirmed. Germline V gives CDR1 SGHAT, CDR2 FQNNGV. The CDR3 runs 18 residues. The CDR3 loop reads CASSLKTGTGLIYQPQHF. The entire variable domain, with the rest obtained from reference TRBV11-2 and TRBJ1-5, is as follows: EAGVAQSPRYKIIEKRQSVAFWCNPISGHATLYWYQQILGQGPKLLIQFQNNGVVDDSQLPKDRFSAERLKGVDSTLKIQPAKLEDSAVYLCASSLKTGTGLIYQPQHFGDGTRLSIL.

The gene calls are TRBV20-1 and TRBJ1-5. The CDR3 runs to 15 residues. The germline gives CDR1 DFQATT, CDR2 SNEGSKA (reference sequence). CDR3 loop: CSARGTTVEAEPQHF.

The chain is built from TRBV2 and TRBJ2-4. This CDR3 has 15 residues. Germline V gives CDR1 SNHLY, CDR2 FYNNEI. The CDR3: CASSDVGVAKNIQYF.

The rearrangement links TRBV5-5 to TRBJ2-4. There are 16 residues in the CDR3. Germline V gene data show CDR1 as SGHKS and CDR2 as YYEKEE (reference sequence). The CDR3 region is CASSLSESKAKNIQYF. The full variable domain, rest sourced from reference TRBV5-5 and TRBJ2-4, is DAGVTQSPTHLIKTRGQQVTLRCSPISGHKSVSWYQQVLGQGPQFIFQYYEKEERGRGNFPDRFSARQFPNYSSELNVNALLLGDSALYLCASSLSESKAKNIQYFGAGTRLSVL.

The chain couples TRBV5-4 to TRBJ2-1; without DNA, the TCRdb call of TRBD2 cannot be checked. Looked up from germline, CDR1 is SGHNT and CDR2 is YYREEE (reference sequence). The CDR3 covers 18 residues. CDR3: CARKGVGMAQMTYNEQFF.

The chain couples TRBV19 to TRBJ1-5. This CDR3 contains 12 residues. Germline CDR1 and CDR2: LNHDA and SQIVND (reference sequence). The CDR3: CASSMGFQPQHF.

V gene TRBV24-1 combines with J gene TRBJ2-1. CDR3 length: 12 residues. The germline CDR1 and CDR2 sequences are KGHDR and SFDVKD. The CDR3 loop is CATSDLSNEQFF.